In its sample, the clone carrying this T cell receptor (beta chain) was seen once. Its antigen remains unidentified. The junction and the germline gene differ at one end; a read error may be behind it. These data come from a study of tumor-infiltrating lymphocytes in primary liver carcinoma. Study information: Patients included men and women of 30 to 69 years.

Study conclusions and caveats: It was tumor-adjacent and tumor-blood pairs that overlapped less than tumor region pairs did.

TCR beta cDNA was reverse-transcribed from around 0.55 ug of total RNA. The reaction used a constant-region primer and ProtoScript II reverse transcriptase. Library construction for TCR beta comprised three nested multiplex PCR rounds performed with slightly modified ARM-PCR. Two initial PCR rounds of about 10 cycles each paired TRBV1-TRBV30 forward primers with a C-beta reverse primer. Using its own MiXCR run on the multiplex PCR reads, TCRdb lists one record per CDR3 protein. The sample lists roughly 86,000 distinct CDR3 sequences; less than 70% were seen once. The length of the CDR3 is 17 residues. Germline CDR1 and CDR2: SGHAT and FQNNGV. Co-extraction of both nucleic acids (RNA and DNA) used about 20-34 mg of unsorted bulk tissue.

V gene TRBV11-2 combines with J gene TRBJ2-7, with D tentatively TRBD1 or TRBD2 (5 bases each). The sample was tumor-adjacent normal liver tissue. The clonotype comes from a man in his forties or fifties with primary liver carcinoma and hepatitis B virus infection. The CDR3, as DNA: TGTGTCAGCAGCTTAGACTTCGGGGCACCAAGCTCCTACGAGCAGTACTTC. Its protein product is CVSSLDFGAPSSYEQYF.